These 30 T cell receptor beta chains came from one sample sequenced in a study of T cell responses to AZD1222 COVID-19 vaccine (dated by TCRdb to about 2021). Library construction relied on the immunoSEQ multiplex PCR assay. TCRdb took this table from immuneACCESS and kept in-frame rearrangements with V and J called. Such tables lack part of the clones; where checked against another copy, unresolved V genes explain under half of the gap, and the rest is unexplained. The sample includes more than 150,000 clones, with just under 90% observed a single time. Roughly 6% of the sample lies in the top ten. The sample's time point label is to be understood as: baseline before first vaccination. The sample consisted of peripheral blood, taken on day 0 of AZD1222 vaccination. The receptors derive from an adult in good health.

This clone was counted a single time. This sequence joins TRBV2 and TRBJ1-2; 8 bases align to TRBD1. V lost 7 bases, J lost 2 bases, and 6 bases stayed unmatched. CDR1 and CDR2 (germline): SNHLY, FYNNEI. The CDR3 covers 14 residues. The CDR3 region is CASTPGQENYGYTF. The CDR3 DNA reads TGTGCCAGCACCCCGGGACAGGAAAACTATGGCTACACCTTC.

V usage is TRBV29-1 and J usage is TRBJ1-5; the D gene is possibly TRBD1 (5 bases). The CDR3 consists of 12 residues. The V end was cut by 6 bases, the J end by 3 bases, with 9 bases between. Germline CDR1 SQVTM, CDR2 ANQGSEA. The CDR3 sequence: CSVRDHNQPQHF. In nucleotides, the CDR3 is TGCAGCGTCCGGGACCACAATCAGCCCCAGCATTTT.

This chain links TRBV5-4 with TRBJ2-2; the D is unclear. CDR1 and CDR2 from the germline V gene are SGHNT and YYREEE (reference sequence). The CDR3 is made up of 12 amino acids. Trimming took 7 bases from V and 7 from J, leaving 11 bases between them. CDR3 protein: CASAGGDGELFF. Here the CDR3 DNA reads TGTGCCAGCGCCGGTGGTGACGGGGAGCTGTTTTTT. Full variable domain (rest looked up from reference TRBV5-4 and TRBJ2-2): ETGVTQSPTHLIKTRGQQVTLRCSSQSGHNTVSWYQQALGQGPQFIFQYYREEENGRGNFPPRFSGLQFPNYSSELNVNALELDDSALYLCASAGGDGELFFGEGSRLTVL.

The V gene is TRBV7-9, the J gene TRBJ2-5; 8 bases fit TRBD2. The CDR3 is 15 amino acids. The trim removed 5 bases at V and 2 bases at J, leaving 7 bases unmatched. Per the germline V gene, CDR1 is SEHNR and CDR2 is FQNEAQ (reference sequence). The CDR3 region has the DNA TGTGCCAGCAGCCACGGGGTAGCGGGACAAGAGACCCAGTACTTC. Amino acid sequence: CASSHGVAGQETQYF.

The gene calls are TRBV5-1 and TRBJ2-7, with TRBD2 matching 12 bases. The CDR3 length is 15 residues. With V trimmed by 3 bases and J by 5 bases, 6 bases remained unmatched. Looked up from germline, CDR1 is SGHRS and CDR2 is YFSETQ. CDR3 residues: CASSYETSGRHEQYF. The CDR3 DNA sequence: TGCGCCAGCAGCTATGAGACTAGCGGGAGACACGAGCAGTACTTC.

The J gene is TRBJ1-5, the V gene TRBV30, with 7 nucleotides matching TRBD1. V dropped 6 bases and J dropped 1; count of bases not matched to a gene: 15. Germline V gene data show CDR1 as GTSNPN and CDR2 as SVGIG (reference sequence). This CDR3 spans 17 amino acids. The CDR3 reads CACQTGLGLISNQPQHF. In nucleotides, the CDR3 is TGTGCCTGCCAGACAGGGTTGGGTCTGATAAGCAATCAGCCCCAGCATTTT.

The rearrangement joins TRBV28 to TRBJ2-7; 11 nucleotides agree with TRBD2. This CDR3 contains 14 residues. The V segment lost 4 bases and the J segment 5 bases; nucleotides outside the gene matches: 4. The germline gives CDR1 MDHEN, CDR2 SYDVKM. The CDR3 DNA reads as TGTGCCAGCAGTTCACTAGCGGGAGAGGACGAGCAGTACTTC. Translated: CASSSLAGEDEQYF.

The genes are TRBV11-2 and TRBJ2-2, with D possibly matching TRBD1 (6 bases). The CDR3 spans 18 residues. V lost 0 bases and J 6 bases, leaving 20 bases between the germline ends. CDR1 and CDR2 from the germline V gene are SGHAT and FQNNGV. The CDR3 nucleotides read TGTGCCAGCAGCTTAGATGGATTATACAGGGCAAGGTCCGGGGAGCTGTTTTTT. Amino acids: CASSLDGLYRARSGELFF.

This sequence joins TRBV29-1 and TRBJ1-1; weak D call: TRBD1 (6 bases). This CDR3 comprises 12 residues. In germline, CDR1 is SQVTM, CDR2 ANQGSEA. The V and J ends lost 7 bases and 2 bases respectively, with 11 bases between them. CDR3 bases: TGCAGCGGCGGACAGCCTAACACTGAAGCTTTCTTT. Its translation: CSGGQPNTEAFF.

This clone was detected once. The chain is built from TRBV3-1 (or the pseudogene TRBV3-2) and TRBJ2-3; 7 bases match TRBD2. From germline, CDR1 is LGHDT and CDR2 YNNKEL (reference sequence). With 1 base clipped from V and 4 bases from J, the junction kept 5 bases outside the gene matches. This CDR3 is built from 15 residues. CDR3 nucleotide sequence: TGTGCCAGCAGCCAAGGGAGCGGGAAGGCAGATACGCAGTATTTT. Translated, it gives CASSQGSGKADTQYF.

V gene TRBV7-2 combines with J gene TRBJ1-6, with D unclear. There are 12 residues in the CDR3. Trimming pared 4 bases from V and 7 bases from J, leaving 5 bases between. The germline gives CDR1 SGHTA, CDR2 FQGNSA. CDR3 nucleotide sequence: TGTGCCAGCAGCTCGCAGAATTCACCCCTCCACTTT. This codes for CASSSQNSPLHF.

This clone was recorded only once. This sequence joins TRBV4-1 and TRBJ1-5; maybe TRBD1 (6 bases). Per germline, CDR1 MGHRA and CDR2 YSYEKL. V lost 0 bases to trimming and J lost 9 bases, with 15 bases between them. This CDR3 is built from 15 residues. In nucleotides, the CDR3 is TGCGCCAGCAGCCAAGATTGGCCAGGGGTATCGCCCCAGCATTTT. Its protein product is CASSQDWPGVSPQHF.

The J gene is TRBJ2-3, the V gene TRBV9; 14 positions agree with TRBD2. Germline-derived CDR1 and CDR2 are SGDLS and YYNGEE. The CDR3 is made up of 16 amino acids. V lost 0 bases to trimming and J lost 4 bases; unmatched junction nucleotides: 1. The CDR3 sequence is CASSVGLAGGADTQYF. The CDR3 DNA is TGTGCCAGCAGCGTAGGACTAGCGGGGGGGGCAGATACGCAGTATTTT. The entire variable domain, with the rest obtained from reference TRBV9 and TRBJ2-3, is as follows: DSGVTQTPKHLITATGQRVTLRCSPRSGDLSVYWYQQSLDQGLQFLIQYYNGEERAKGNILERFSAQQFPDLHSELNLSSLELGDSALYFCASSVGLAGGADTQYFGPGTRLTVL.

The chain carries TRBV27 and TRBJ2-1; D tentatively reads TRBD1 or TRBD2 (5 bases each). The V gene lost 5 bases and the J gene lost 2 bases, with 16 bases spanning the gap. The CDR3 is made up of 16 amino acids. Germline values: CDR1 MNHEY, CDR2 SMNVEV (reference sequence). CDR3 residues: CASSPGALIAYNEQFF. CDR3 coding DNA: TGTGCCAGCAGTCCCGGGGCTCTCATAGCCTACAATGAGCAGTTCTTC.

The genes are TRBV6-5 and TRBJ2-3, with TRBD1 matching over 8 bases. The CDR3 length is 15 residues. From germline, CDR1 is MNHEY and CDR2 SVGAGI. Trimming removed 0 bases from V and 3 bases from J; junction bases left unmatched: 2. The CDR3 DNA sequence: TGTGCCAGCAGTTACTCCGGGACAGGAACAGATACGCAGTATTTT. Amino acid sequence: CASSYSGTGTDTQYF.

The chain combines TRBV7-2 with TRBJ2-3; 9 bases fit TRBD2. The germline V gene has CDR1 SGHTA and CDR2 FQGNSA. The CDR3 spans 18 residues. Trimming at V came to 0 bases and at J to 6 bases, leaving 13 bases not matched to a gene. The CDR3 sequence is CASSLALRGRARGDTQYF. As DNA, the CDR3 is TGTGCCAGCAGCTTAGCGCTTCGCGGGAGGGCTAGGGGGGATACGCAGTATTTT.

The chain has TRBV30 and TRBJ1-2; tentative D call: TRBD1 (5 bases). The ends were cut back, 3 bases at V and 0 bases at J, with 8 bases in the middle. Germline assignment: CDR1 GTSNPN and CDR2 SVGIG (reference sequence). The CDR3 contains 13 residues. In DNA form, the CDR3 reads TGTGCCTGGAGCTTACAGGCTAACTATGGCTACACCTTC. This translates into CAWSLQANYGYTF.

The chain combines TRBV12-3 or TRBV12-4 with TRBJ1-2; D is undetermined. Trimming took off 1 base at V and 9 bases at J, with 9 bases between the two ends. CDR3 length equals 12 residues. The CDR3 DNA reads TGTGCCAGCAGTTTAGGGCTCGGAAGCTACACCTTC. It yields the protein CASSLGLGSYTF.

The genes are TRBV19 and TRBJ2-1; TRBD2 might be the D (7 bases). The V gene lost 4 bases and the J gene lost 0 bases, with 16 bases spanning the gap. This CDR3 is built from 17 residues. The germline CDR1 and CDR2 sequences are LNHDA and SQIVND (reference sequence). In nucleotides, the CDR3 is TGTGCCAGTAGTACGGGAAGGGGGGGAAGCTCCTACAATGAGCAGTTCTTC. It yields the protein CASSTGRGGSSYNEQFF.

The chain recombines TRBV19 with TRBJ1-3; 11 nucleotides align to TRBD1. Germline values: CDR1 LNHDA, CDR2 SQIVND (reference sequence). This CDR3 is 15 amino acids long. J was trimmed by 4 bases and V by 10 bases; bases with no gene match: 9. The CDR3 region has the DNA TGTGCCACCCGGATGGACAGGGGGCAAGGAAACACCATATATTTT. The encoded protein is CATRMDRGQGNTIYF.

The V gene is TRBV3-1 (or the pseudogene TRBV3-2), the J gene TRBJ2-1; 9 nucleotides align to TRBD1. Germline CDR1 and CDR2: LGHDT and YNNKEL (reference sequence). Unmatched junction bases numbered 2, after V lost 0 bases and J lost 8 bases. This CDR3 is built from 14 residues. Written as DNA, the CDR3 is TGTGCCAGCAGCCAAGACAACAGGGGGCATGAGCAGTTCTTC. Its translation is CASSQDNRGHEQFF.

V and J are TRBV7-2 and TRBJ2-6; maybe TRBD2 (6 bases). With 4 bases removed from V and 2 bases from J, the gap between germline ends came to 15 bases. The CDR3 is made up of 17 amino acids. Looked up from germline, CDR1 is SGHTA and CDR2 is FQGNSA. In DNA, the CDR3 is TGTGCCAGCAGCTCACCGGCGGGGATGGCTGGGGCCAACGTCCTGACTTTC. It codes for CASSSPAGMAGANVLTF.

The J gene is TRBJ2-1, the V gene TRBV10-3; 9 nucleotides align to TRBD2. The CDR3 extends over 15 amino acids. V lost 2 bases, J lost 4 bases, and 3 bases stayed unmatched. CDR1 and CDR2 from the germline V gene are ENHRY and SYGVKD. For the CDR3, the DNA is TGTGCCATCAGTGAGGTAGCGGGAGTATACAATGAGCAGTTCTTC. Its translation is CAISEVAGVYNEQFF.

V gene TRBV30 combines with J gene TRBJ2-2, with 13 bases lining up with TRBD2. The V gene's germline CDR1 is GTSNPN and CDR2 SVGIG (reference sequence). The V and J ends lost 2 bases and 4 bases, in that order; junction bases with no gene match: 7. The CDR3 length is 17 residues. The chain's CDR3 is CAWSLTWTSGSTGELFF. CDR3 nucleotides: TGTGCCTGGAGTTTAACCTGGACTAGCGGGAGCACCGGGGAGCTGTTTTTT.

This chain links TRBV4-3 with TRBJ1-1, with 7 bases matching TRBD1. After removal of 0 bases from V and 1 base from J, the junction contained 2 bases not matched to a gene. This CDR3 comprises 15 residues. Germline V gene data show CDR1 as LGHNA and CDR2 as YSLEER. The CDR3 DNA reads TGCGCCAGCAGCCAAGATACAGGGGCGAACACTGAAGCTTTCTTT. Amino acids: CASSQDTGANTEAFF.

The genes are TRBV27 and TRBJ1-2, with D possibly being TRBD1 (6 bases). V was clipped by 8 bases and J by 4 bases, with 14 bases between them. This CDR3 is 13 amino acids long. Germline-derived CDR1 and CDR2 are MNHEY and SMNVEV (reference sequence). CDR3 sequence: CASGQQGSYGYTF. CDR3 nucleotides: TGTGCCAGCGGCCAACAGGGATCCTATGGCTACACCTTC.

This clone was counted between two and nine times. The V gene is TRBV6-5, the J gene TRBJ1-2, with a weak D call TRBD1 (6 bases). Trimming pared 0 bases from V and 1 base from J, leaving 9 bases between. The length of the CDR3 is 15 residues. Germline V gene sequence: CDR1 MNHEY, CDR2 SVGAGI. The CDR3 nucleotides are TGTGCCAGCAGTTACTCGTTACAGGGTAACTATGGCTACACCTTC. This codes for CASSYSLQGNYGYTF.

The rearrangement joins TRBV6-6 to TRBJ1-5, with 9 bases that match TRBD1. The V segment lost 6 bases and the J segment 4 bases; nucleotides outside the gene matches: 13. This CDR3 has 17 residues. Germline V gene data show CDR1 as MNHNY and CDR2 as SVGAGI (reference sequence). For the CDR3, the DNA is TGTGCCAGCAGGCGAGGGACAGGGAGTTTGGAGAATCAGCCCCAGCATTTT. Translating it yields CASRRGTGSLENQPQHF.

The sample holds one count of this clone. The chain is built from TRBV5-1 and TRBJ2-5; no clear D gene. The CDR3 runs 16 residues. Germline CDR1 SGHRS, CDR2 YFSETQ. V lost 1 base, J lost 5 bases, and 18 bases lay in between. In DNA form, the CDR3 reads TGCGCCAGCAGCTTGACCGGCGGAACGCGTGGTGAGACCCAGTACTTC. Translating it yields CASSLTGGTRGETQYF.

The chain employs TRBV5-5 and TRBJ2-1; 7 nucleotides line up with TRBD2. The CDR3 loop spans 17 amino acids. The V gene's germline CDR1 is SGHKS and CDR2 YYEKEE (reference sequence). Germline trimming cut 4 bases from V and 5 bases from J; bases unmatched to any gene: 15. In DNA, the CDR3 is TGTGCCAGCAGCATGCCCCAACTAGCGTTTCAAAACAATGAGCAGTTCTTC. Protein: CASSMPQLAFQNNEQFF.